This is a list of T cell receptor beta chains from one sample in a study of shared clonotypes between healthy human individuals. Sequencing used immunoSEQ multiplex PCR; TCRdb keeps in-frame clones, though not all of them. This sample has 2 million to 2.5 million clones, with around 92% found just once. The specimen was naive CD4+ T cells from PBMCs. The receptors stem from a man aged 18 to 29 in good health. Some clones in this sample may be carry-over from other donors' samples. Each CDR3 is given with its conserved first and last residue. A D gene is named only where the DNA matches it firmly. The size of a clone is reported for some rows only, either as once, few or many, or as a class for expanded clones.

>15|-|-|TRBJ1-4|TRBV6-6
TGTGCCAGCAGTCCCCCGGGGGGGTATAATGAAAAACTGTTTTTT
CASSPPGGYNEKLFF
>15|TRBD1|once|TRBJ2-7|TRBV6-5
TGTGCCGCCCGAAGGGTCCCCGGGACAGCCTACGAGCAGTACTTC
CAARRVPGTAYEQYF
>14|-|-|TRBJ2-7|TRBV7-8
TGTGCCAGCAGCTTAGCGTTACAGGGTATGGAGCAGTACTTC
CASSLALQGMEQYF
>14|-|-|TRBJ2-7|TRBV7-2
TGTGCCAGCAGCCGTACGAATTATGAATCCGAGCAGTACTTC
CASSRTNYESEQYF
>16|TRBD1|-|TRBJ1-1|TRBV28
TGTGCCAGCAGTTTTCGGACAGGGGGGCGGGACACTGAAGCTTTCTTT
CASSFRTGGRDTEAFF
>14|-|once|TRBJ1-4|TRBV5-1
TGCGCCAGCAGCTCCGGACCCCCGCTTGAAAAACTGTTTTTT
CASSSGPPLEKLFF
>13|-|-|TRBJ2-3|TRBV2
TGTGCCAGCATAGGAGAGGGGATTGGAACGCAGTATTTT
CASIGEGIGTQYF
>14|-|-|TRBJ2-3|TRBV28
TGTGCCAGCCGAATCTCCGGGGTACGAGGGGCGCAGTATTTT
CASRISGVRGAQYF
>13|-|-|TRBJ2-6|TRBV19
TGTGCCAGTAGTATCTCGGGGGCCAACGTCCTGACTTTC
CASSISGANVLTF
>15|-|-|TRBJ1-5|TRBV27
TGTGCCAGCAGTCCCATTGGCTATAACAATCAGCCCCAGCATTTT
CASSPIGYNNQPQHF
>14|-|-|TRBJ1-3|TRBV18
TGTGCCAGCTCTCCAAGGGGGGGAGAAAACACCATATATTTT
CASSPRGGENTIYF
>16|TRBD1|-|TRBJ2-3|TRBV14
TGTGCCAGCAGCCGCGTACAGGGGGCGCTTCCAGATACGCAGTATTTT
CASSRVQGALPDTQYF
>16|-|-|TRBJ2-7|TRBV7-3
TGTGCCAGCAGCTTAGTTGGTCTAGTAAGTGGTTACGAGCAGTACTTC
CASSLVGLVSGYEQYF
>13|TRBD1|-|TRBJ1-5|TRBV28
TGTGCCAGCAGCCCAGACAGGGTACAGCCCCAGCATTTT
CASSPDRVQPQHF
>16|-|-|TRBJ2-7|TRBV7-3
TGTGCCAGCAGCTTAGCACTCAGGGGAGGTGGAGACGAGCAGTACTTC
CASSLALRGGGDEQYF
>14|TRBD1|-|TRBJ1-1|TRBV5-1
TGCGCCAGCAGTATCACAGGGGGAGGAACTGAAGCTTTCTTT
CASSITGGGTEAFF
>13|-|-|TRBJ1-2|TRBV5-4
TGTGCCAGCAGCTTGCGGAGGGGCCCTGGCTACACCTTC
CASSLRRGPGYTF
>15|-|-|TRBJ2-3|TRBV6-4
TGTGCCAGCAGTGACTCGCTAGCGCACACAGATACGCAGTATTTT
CASSDSLAHTDTQYF
>16|TRBD2|-|TRBJ2-2|TRBV18
TGTGCCAGCTCACGGAGGACTAGCGGGAACACCGGGGAGCTGTTTTTT
CASSRRTSGNTGELFF
>12|-|-|TRBJ2-7|TRBV28
TGTGCCAGCAGTGGGTCCCTGGAGGGGCAGTACTTC
CASSGSLEGQYF
>16|-|-|TRBJ2-1|TRBV9
TGTGCCAGCAGCGTAGTAATGGCTAGCTCCTACAATGAGCAGTTCTTC
CASSVVMASSYNEQFF
>11|-|-|TRBJ2-7|TRBV10-3
TGTGCCATCAGTTCCTCCTACGAGCAGTACTTC
CAISSSYEQYF
>14|-|-|TRBJ2-7|TRBV19
TGTGCCAGTAGTTCTGGGGCAAAACCGTTGGAGCAGTACTTC
CASSSGAKPLEQYF
>15|TRBD2|-|TRBJ2-7|TRBV7-2
TGTGCCAGCAGCTATGGGACTAGCGGGAGTAGGGAGCAGTACTTC
CASSYGTSGSREQYF
>14|-|-|TRBJ1-1|TRBV5-1
TGCGCCAGCAGCTTATCAACAGGGTGGGGCGAAGCTTTCTTT
CASSLSTGWGEAFF
>15|-|-|TRBJ2-7|TRBV11-2
TGTGCCAGCAGCCCGTCCCCTGGACAGAGCTACGAGCAGTACTTC
CASSPSPGQSYEQYF
>15|-|-|TRBJ2-6|TRBV2
TGTGCCAGCAGTGAAGGGGTCTCTGGGGCCAACGTCCTGACTTTC
CASSEGVSGANVLTF
>15|TRBD1|-|TRBJ2-7|TRBV15
TGTGCCACCAGCAGAGATCGGGCAGGGGGAATCCAGCAGTACTTC
CATSRDRAGGIQQYF
>15|-|-|TRBJ1-4|TRBV7-8
TGTGCCAGCAGCAATGACAGATCCACTAATGAAAAACTGTTTTTT
CASSNDRSTNEKLFF
>16|TRBD1|-|TRBJ2-5|TRBV4-2
TGTGCCAGCAGCCAAGGAGTAGGGGGCGCAAGAGAGACCCAGTACTTC
CASSQGVGGARETQYF
>12|-|-|TRBJ1-2|TRBV11-2
TGTGCCAGCAGCTTTACGTACTATGGCTACACCTTC
CASSFTYYGYTF
>14|-|-|TRBJ2-1|TRBV11-1
TGTGCCAGCAGCTTAGCAGGGGCGGACAATGAGCAGTTCTTC
CASSLAGADNEQFF
>15|TRBD2|-|TRBJ2-2|TRBV7-2
TGTGCCAGCAGCTTAGGTCTAGCGGTTGCCGGGGAGCTGTTTTTT
CASSLGLAVAGELFF
>14|-|-|TRBJ2-7|TRBV5-1
TGCGCCAGCAGCTTGGAGCCCTCCTCCTACGAGCAGTACTTC
CASSLEPSSYEQYF
>12|TRBD1|-|TRBJ1-1|TRBV11-2
TGTGCCAGCAGCCCACCCAGGGGGGTGCCTTTCTTT
CASSPPRGVPFF
>14|-|-|TRBJ2-7|TRBV6-1
TGTGCCAGCGGGGGGGCAGGAGCTTTGTTCGAGCAGTACTTC
CASGGAGALFEQYF
>13|-|-|TRBJ2-2|TRBV11-2
TGTGCCAGCAGCTTACAGGTCGGCGGGGAGCTGTTTTTT
CASSLQVGGELFF
>15|-|-|TRBJ1-5|TRBV21-1
TGTGCCAGCAGCAAACGAGGACAGGGCTTTCAGCCCCAGCATTTT
CASSKRGQGFQPQHF
>17|TRBD2|-|TRBJ2-1|TRBV11-3
TGTGCCAGCAGCTTAGCCTTCGGACTAGCGGGGGACAATGAGCAGTTCTTC
CASSLAFGLAGDNEQFF
>17|-|-|TRBJ2-7|TRBV30
TGTGCCTGGAGTCGTTTTGGGGGCCTCCCTACATTCTACGAGCAGTACTTC
CAWSRFGGLPTFYEQYF
>14|-|-|TRBJ2-2|TRBV6-1
TGTGCCACCCAAGTAAGAGTAGTCGTCGGGGAGCTGTTTTTT
CATQVRVVVGELFF